This is a list of T cell receptor beta chains from one sample in a study of blood T cell repertoires in COVID-19. Repertoires were generated with immunoSEQ multiplex PCR, while TCRdb's copy carries only in-frame clones and drops some. The profile shows 200,000 to 250,000 clones, roughly 84% of them singletons. Sequenced sample: peripheral blood. These receptors came from a young woman who had recovered from COVID-19. Both conserved end residues are part of each CDR3. D genes are given only for firm matches. Expanded clones are given a class, and other clones once, few, many or no size at all.

CDR3nt	CDR3aa	abundance	v_gene	j_gene	d_gene
TGTGCCAGTAGGGCGGGGTTGAGCTGGAGCACTGAAGCTTTCTTT	CASRAGLSWSTEAFF	NA	TRBV19	TRBJ1-1	NA
TGTGCCAGCAGCCAAGATCGGGAGATATACAATGAGCAGTTCTTC	CASSQDREIYNEQFF	NA	TRBV4-2	TRBJ2-1	NA
TGTGCCAGCAGTCCGGGGGGGGCTGATACGCAGTATTTT	CASSPGGADTQYF	NA	TRBV6-5	TRBJ2-3	TRBD2
TGTGCCAGCAGCCAAGACGCTAGGACTAGCGGGGCAGATACGCAGTATTTT	CASSQDARTSGADTQYF	NA	TRBV4-2	TRBJ2-3	TRBD2
TGTGCCAGCAGGCCTGGACAGGGAGGGAACATTCAGTACTTC	CASRPGQGGNIQYF	few	TRBV7-9	TRBJ2-4	NA
TGTGCCAGCAGTTTTTCAGTAAATGAAAAACTGTTTTTT	CASSFSVNEKLFF	NA	TRBV12-3/TRBV12-4	TRBJ1-4	NA
TGCAGCGTTGAGCAGGGCTCTGGAAACACCATATATTTT	CSVEQGSGNTIYF	NA	TRBV29-1	TRBJ1-3	NA
TGTGCCAGCTCAGAGGCACGACTCCAGAACACTGAAGCTTTCTTT	CASSEARLQNTEAFF	NA	TRBV18	TRBJ1-1	NA
TGTGCCAGCAGCTTAAGTGGAGTGGAGACCCAGTACTTC	CASSLSGVETQYF	NA	TRBV7-9	TRBJ2-5	NA
TGTGCCATCAGTGCCTCGACAGGGGGCGTTAGCAATCAGCCCCAGCATTTT	CAISASTGGVSNQPQHF	NA	TRBV10-3	TRBJ1-5	TRBD1
TGTGCCAGCAGCCAACTAATACAGGGGAACACTGAAGCTTTCTTT	CASSQLIQGNTEAFF	NA	TRBV16	TRBJ1-1	NA
TGTGCCAGCGGGTGGGGCAACACTGGAAACACCATATATTTT	CASGWGNTGNTIYF	NA	TRBV28	TRBJ1-3	NA
TGTGCCAGCAGTTTGCCAGGGGCGAGGGAGCAGTACTTC	CASSLPGAREQYF	NA	TRBV28	TRBJ2-7	NA
TGTGCCAGCAGCTCGGGAGGCCCCTCCTACGAGCAGTACTTC	CASSSGGPSYEQYF	NA	TRBV9	TRBJ2-7	TRBD2
TGTGCCACCAGTGATACAGGGAAGGTGGTACAAGAGACCCAGTACTTC	CATSDTGKVVQETQYF	NA	TRBV24-1	TRBJ2-5	NA
TGTGCCAGCAGGGAAGACAGGGGGCTTGAAAAACTGTTTTTT	CASREDRGLEKLFF	NA	TRBV28	TRBJ1-4	TRBD1
TGTGCCAGCAGTTCCCCTCTAGCGGGAGTCTACGAGCAGTACTTC	CASSSPLAGVYEQYF	NA	TRBV6-2/TRBV6-3	TRBJ2-7	TRBD2
TGCAGCGTTACAGGGAGAGCTGTCGGCGAGCAGTACTTC	CSVTGRAVGEQYF	NA	TRBV29-1	TRBJ2-7	NA
TGTGCCAGCAGCGTCAGACCGGGACTAGCGGGAGGAAACGAGCAGTACTTC	CASSVRPGLAGGNEQYF	NA	TRBV9	TRBJ2-7	TRBD2
TGTGCCAGCAGCCTAGCCGGGACAGTCGCCTACGAGCAGTACTTC	CASSLAGTVAYEQYF	NA	TRBV3-1/TRBV3-2	TRBJ2-7	TRBD1
TGTGCCAGCAGCCCGGACCGGGACAGTCAAGAGACCCAGTACTTC	CASSPDRDSQETQYF	NA	TRBV7-9	TRBJ2-5	TRBD1
TGTGCCAGCTCACGACAAGTCGGGGGAAGAGACCGTGAGCGGGCTTTCTTT	CASSRQVGGRDRERAFF	NA	TRBV18	TRBJ1-1	NA
TGTGCCAGCAGCCGCCTCCGGACAGGACGCTACGAGCAGTACTTC	CASSRLRTGRYEQYF	NA	TRBV3-1/TRBV3-2	TRBJ2-7	TRBD1